A selection of T cell receptor beta chains follows, all from one sample in a study of ipilimumab plus nivolumab after autologous stem cell transplantation. Data came from immunoSEQ multiplex PCR; TCRdb stores just in-frame clones and leaves some out. In the table there are 8,500 to 11,000 clones, less than 80% of which are singletons. This sample comprised PBMCs, obtained in a trial of ipilimumab plus nivolumab as post-transplant consolidation. All receptors come from a male donor with diffuse large B-cell lymphoma. Each CDR3 is given with its conserved first and last residue. A D gene is named only where the DNA matches it firmly. Not all rows give a size; the values are once, few, many and, for expanded clones, a class.

clone_size,d_call,j_call,v_call,cdr3_aa,cdr3_nt
NA,TRBD2,TRBJ2-5,TRBV10-3,CAISERKRGVETQYF,TGTGCCATCAGTGAACGTAAGCGGGGGGTAGAGACCCAGTACTTC
NA,TRBD1,TRBJ1-6,TRBV5-6,CASSLSGQGAPPLHF,TGTGCCAGCAGCTTGTCGGGACAGGGGGCGCCTCCCCTCCACTTT
medium-sized,NA,TRBJ1-3,TRBV9,CASSASGNTIYF,TGTGCCAGCAGCGCTTCTGGAAACACCATATATTTT
NA,NA,TRBJ1-1,TRBV4-2,CASSFRGRTEAFF,TGTGCCAGCAGCTTTCGGGGGAGGACTGAAGCTTTCTTT
NA,TRBD2,TRBJ2-3,TRBV5-4,CASSLISGGPDTQYF,TGTGCCAGCAGCTTGATATCGGGGGGGCCAGATACGCAGTATTTT
medium-sized,NA,TRBJ2-7,TRBV2,CASKGSNTYEQYF,TGTGCCAGCAAGGGCAGCAACACCTACGAGCAGTACTTC
NA,TRBD2,TRBJ2-3,TRBV11-2,CASSLELLAGDTQYF,TGTGCCAGCAGCTTAGAGTTGCTAGCGGGGGATACGCAGTATTTT
NA,TRBD1,TRBJ2-1,TRBV5-4,CASSYRDRGMNEQFF,TGTGCCAGCAGCTACCGGGACAGGGGAATGAATGAGCAGTTCTTC
NA,TRBD1,TRBJ1-3,TRBV5-1,CASSTGGVAGNTIYF,TGCGCCAGCAGTACAGGGGGCGTTGCTGGAAACACCATATATTTT
NA,NA,TRBJ1-1,TRBV25-1,CASIGVTEAFF,TGTGCCAGCATCGGAGTAACTGAAGCTTTCTTT
medium-sized,TRBD1,TRBJ1-2,TRBV27,CASSLQGAYAYGYTF,TGTGCCAGCAGTCTACAGGGGGCGTATGCCTATGGCTACACCTTC
NA,NA,TRBJ2-7,TRBV5-6,CASSLVAGNSYEQYF,TGTGCCAGCAGCTTGGTGGCAGGGAACTCCTACGAGCAGTACTTC
NA,TRBD1,TRBJ1-5,TRBV28,CASSSWTGALDSNQPQHF,TGTGCCAGCAGTTCCTGGACAGGGGCCCTCGATAGCAATCAGCCCCAGCATTTT
NA,NA,TRBJ2-7,TRBV6-5,CASSHPPRGIYEQYF,TGTGCCAGCAGCCACCCGCCCCGAGGGATATACGAGCAGTACTTC
NA,NA,TRBJ2-7,TRBV11-1,CASSLFQTPTPEQYF,TGTGCCAGCAGCTTATTCCAGACCCCCACCCCCGAGCAGTACTTC
large,NA,TRBJ1-3,TRBV19,CASSIGGGSGNTIYF,TGTGCCAGTAGTATTGGTGGGGGCTCTGGAAACACCATATATTTT
NA,NA,TRBJ2-2,TRBV6-5,CASSYSPGSIAGELFF,TGTGCCAGCAGTTACTCTCCAGGGTCAATCGCCGGGGAGCTGTTTTTT
NA,NA,TRBJ2-5,TRBV5-1,CASSFGGTAQETQYF,TGCGCCAGCAGCTTCGGCGGTACCGCTCAAGAGACCCAGTACTTC
NA,TRBD2,TRBJ2-5,TRBV6-4,CASRRLAGGETQYF,TGTGCCAGCAGACGACTAGCGGGGGGAGAGACCCAGTACTTC
NA,NA,TRBJ2-7,TRBV5-4,CASSLYRGISYEQYF,TGTGCCAGCAGCTTGTATCGGGGGATCTCCTACGAGCAGTACTTC
NA,TRBD1,TRBJ1-1,TRBV7-2,CASSSQGAGGTEAFF,TGTGCCAGCAGCTCCCAGGGGGCCGGGGGCACTGAAGCTTTCTTT
NA,NA,TRBJ2-7,TRBV28,CASSLAPGPLYEQYF,TGTGCCAGCAGTTTAGCCCCGGGACCTCTCTACGAGCAGTACTTC
NA,TRBD1,TRBJ1-2,TRBV2,CASSGHPPGGNPYGYTF,TGTGCCAGCAGTGGCCACCCCCCAGGGGGAAACCCCTATGGCTACACCTTC
few,NA,TRBJ2-1,TRBV6-4,CASSEGHTMGSYNEQFF,TGTGCCAGCAGTGAGGGACATACGATGGGTTCCTACAATGAGCAGTTCTTC
NA,TRBD1,TRBJ1-1,TRBV27,CASSLTHTGGTEAFF,TGTGCCAGCAGTTTAACCCACACAGGGGGCACTGAAGCTTTCTTT
NA,NA,TRBJ1-1,TRBV7-6,CASSLQWNTEAFF,TGTGCCAGCAGCTTGCAATGGAACACTGAAGCTTTCTTT
few,TRBD1,TRBJ2-7,TRBV7-9,CASSLGQGRNEQYF,TGTGCCAGCAGCTTGGGACAGGGCCGAAACGAGCAGTACTTC